Sequencing of this T cell receptor (beta chain) was carried out in a study of Ad26.COV2.S vaccination and SARS-CoV-2 variants. Assay used: immunoSEQ multiplex PCR; TCRdb lists only in-frame clones, some missing. The sample shows fewer than 400,000 clones, about 82% of them seen only once. Germline CDR1 and CDR2: MDHEN and SYDVKM. V gave up 8 bases and J gave up 5 bases, with 15 bases separating them. This CDR3 comprises 13 residues. Specified treatment: roughly 18 received Ad26.COV2.S at low or high dose, single or two shots; roughly 5 received placebo; per-sample allocation not given. Material that was analyzed had been drawn on day 63 after the first vaccine or placebo injection.

The sample consisted of peripheral blood, taken in a trial of Ad26.COV2.S vaccine versus placebo. The V call is TRBV28, the J call TRBJ2-5, with D perhaps given as TRBD1 or TRBD2 (5 bases each). This receptor was identified in a person aged 18-60 years who received the Ad26.COV2.S COVID-19 vaccine or a placebo. DNA of the CDR3: TGTGCCAGCTCCGAGGGGCGGTACGAGACCCAGTACTTC. Residues: CASSEGRYETQYF.